Presented here are 18 T cell receptor beta chains from one specimen sequenced in a study of post-analysis software for immune sequencing data. Study-wide results and limits: Controls showed lower frequencies than patients for several TRBV segments, and TRBV5-6, TRBV5-1 and TRBV20-1 were among these.

The library was made from cDNA and included unique molecular identifiers. TCRdb re-analysed the PCR reads in MiXCR, keeping a single row per CDR3 protein. The repertoire holds hundreds of thousands of distinct CDR3 sequences, with around 40% as singletons. No antigens are known for them. Sequenced input: blood. The receptors were sampled from a girl aged 10 to 17 with multiple sclerosis.

This clonotype was seen just once. The chain couples TRBV18 to TRBJ1-5, with D possibly matching TRBD1 (6 bases). The CDR3 length is 16 residues. The V end lost 4 bases, the J end lost 0 bases, and 13 bases lay between the germline ends. Germline lookup yields CDR1 KGHSH and CDR2 LQKENI. The CDR3 here is CASSQDSPNSNQPQHF. Here the CDR3 DNA reads TGTGCCAGCTCACAGGACAGTCCAAATAGCAATCAGCCCCAGCATTTT.

V usage is TRBV21-1 and J usage is TRBJ2-1; the table calls TRBD2, which could not be checked here. TRBV21-1 is a documented pseudogene. This CDR3 has 13 residues. This CDR3 is CASSKGGGNEQFF. The CDR3 DNA follows: TGTGCCAGCAGCAAAGGAGGCGGGAATGAGCAGTTCTTC.

This clonotype was seen a handful of times. The rearrangement joins TRBV7-6 to TRBJ2-3; D is possibly TRBD2 (5 bases). CDR3 length: 15 amino acids. The V gene's germline CDR1 is SGHVS and CDR2 FNYEAQ. V was clipped by 5 bases and J by 5 bases, with 17 bases between them. The CDR3 is CASSEGGLGRDTQYF. The CDR3, as DNA: TGTGCCAGCAGCGAGGGCGGTTTAGGACGAGATACGCAGTATTTT.

This chain connects TRBV7-9 to TRBJ2-7; 11 positions match TRBD2. J was trimmed by 2 bases and V by 5 bases; bases with no gene match: 5. There are 15 residues in the CDR3. Germline values: CDR1 SEHNR, CDR2 FQNEAQ (reference sequence). CDR3 DNA sequence: TGTGCCAGCAGCAAGACTAGCGGGGACACCTACGAGCAGTACTTC. Translating gives CASSKTSGDTYEQYF.

There are a few counts of this clonotype. This chain links TRBV12-3 or TRBV12-4 with TRBJ1-2, with unresolved D. This CDR3 has 14 amino acids. Trimming shortened V by 5 bases and J by 7 bases, and 17 bases separated the two germline ends. CDR3 DNA: TGTGCCAGCAGTCCTTTGGACCGAGGGAGTGGCTACACCTTC. This gives the protein CASSPLDRGSGYTF.

The genes are TRBV7-3 and TRBJ2-7; the D call may be TRBD1 or TRBD2 (5 bases each). V shed 2 bases and J shed 1 base, with 9 bases lying between them. This CDR3 comprises 14 residues. Germline values: CDR1 SGHTA, CDR2 FQGTGA. CDR3 protein: CASSLLRGSYEQYF. CDR3 DNA sequence: TGTGCCAGCAGCTTACTGAGGGGATCCTACGAGCAGTACTTC.

V is TRBV6-5 and J is TRBJ2-1; 12 nucleotides line up with TRBD2. The CDR3 is made up of 16 amino acids. The trim removed 2 bases at V and 6 bases at J, leaving 5 bases unmatched. CDR1 is MNHEY and CDR2 is SVGAGI in the germline V gene. Here the CDR3 reads CASSYTSGRMGNEQFF. The CDR3 DNA follows: TGTGCCAGCAGTTACACTAGCGGGAGGATGGGCAATGAGCAGTTCTTC.

J is TRBJ2-3 and V is TRBV5-1; TRBD2 agrees at 15 bases. Trimming took 1 base from V and 3 from J; bases not matched to a gene: 18. The CDR3 is 22 amino acids. The V gene's germline CDR1 is SGHRS and CDR2 YFSETQ. CDR3 coding DNA: TGCGCCAGCAGCTTGCTAGGTCCTTCGGGACTAGCGGGAGGCGGTGGAACAGATACGCAGTATTTT. Protein product: CASSLLGPSGLAGGGGTDTQYF.

This clonotype showed up just a few times. J is TRBJ2-7 and V is TRBV29-1; 9 bases are a match to TRBD1. Germline values: CDR1 SQVTM, CDR2 ANQGSEA. V dropped 6 bases and J dropped 1; count of bases not matched to a gene: 4. CDR3 length: 13 residues. The CDR3 is CSVPGQGSYEQYF. DNA for the CDR3: TGCAGCGTGCCGGGACAGGGTTCCTACGAGCAGTACTTC.

This clonotype was seen a handful of times. The chain recombines TRBV28 with TRBJ2-1; maybe TRBD2 (5 bases). Deletions cut 8 bases from V and 3 bases from J, with 14 bases between. The CDR3 has 14 residues. Per germline, CDR1 MDHEN and CDR2 SYDVKM. In DNA, the CDR3 is TGTGCCAGCCGTCAAGAGGGTTTCTACAATGAGCAGTTCTTC. It yields the protein CASRQEGFYNEQFF. The full variable domain, in which reference TRBV28 and TRBJ2-1 provide the parts outside the CDR3, is DVKVTQSSRYLVKRTGEKVFLECVQDMDHENMFWYRQDPGLGLRLIYFSYDVKMKEKGDIPEGYSVSREKKERFSLILESASTNQTSMYLCASRQEGFYNEQFFGPGTRLTVL.

This clonotype was picked up a small number of times. The chain combines TRBV20-1 with TRBJ1-4, with 7 bases fitting TRBD1. The germline CDR1 and CDR2 sequences are DFQATT and SNEGSKA (reference sequence). The CDR3 is 14 amino acids. Germline trimming cut 2 bases from V and 5 bases from J; bases unmatched to any gene: 5. CDR3 nucleotides: TGCAGTGCTAGAAGCGACAGGGTCAATGAAAAACTGTTTTTT. This gives the protein CSARSDRVNEKLFF.

Remarks on this clonotype: At one end, the junction sequence differs from germline, possibly due to a read error. The J gene is TRBJ2-3, the V gene TRBV6-6; D could derive from TRBD1 or TRBD2 (5 bases each). CDR1 is MNHNY, CDR2 SVGAGI, per germline (reference sequence). The CDR3 length is 13 residues. The CDR3 is CTSEGPSGDTQYF. CDR3 nucleotide sequence: TGTACCAGCGAGGGACCCAGTGGTGATACGCAGTATTTT.

The chain uses TRBV20-1 and TRBJ2-1; D unclear. V lost 4 bases and J lost 0, with 13 bases in between. This CDR3 is 15 amino acids long. Germline-derived CDR1 and CDR2 are DFQATT and SNEGSKA (reference sequence). The CDR3: CSATRPLSSYNEQFF. CDR3 in DNA: TGCAGTGCTACTAGACCGCTAAGCTCCTACAATGAGCAGTTCTTC.

The chain joins TRBV12-3 or TRBV12-4 to TRBJ2-1; no clear D. The V end was cut by 3 bases, the J end by 15 bases, with 15 bases between. The CDR3 covers 12 residues. CDR3 coding DNA: TGTGCCAGCAGTTTTGGCCGAGTCGTGGGGTTCTTC. This translates into CASSFGRVVGFF.

This clonotype has just a few counts. The genes are TRBV5-1 and TRBJ2-7; perhaps TRBD1 as D (5 bases). CDR3 size: 15 residues. Germline V gene data show CDR1 as SGHRS and CDR2 as YFSETQ. Trimming removed 1 base at V and 4 bases at J, with 15 bases between. The CDR3: CASSLRQTLPYEQYF. The CDR3, as DNA: TGCGCCAGCAGCTTGAGACAGACCCTTCCTTACGAGCAGTACTTC.

This clonotype has a single count. This rearrangement joins TRBV29-1 to TRBJ2-5; D uncertain. V was cut by 2 bases and J by 0 bases, with 19 bases left in between. Germline values: CDR1 SQVTM, CDR2 ANQGSEA. The CDR3 consists of 17 residues. CDR3 sequence (DNA): TGCAGCGTTGAAAAGTGGGATCGTCCGCTGTACCAAGAGACCCAGTACTTC. Protein sequence: CSVEKWDRPLYQETQYF.

The chain links TRBV5-1 to TRBJ1-4; 9 bases are shared with TRBD1. The V gene end was trimmed by 3 bases and the J gene end by 8 bases; junction bases not matched to a gene: 8. This CDR3 region has 15 residues. Germline assignment: CDR1 SGHRS and CDR2 YFSETQ. The CDR3 protein is CASSSDGTGLEKLFF. CDR3 nucleotide sequence: TGCGCCAGCAGCTCGGACGGGACAGGGTTGGAAAAACTGTTTTTT.

At least ten counts were recorded for this clonotype. The genes are TRBV29-1 and TRBJ2-7; D possibly corresponds to TRBD2 (6 bases). The germline V and J ends were trimmed by 3 bases and 2 bases, with 11 bases remaining between them. CDR1 is SQVTM and CDR2 is ANQGSEA in the germline V gene. The CDR3 is 13 amino acids. This CDR3 reads CSVEGGSAYEQYF. The CDR3 DNA reads TGCAGCGTTGAGGGGGGTAGTGCCTACGAGCAGTACTTC.